This T cell receptor beta chain was found in a study of T cells in Graves' hyperthyroidism and ophthalmopathy. A word on this clonotype: This could be a read error, since a much larger clone is one nucleotide away.

Amplified TCR beta CDR3 regions came from RNA transcripts. The HTBI primer set drove a first-round RT-PCR of the TCR CDR3. Each CDR3 protein is one row after TCRdb ran MiXCR on the multiplex PCR reads. Counted here are 560,000 or so distinct CDR3 sequences, around 46% occurring once; the ten biggest clones make up just over 8%. In germline, CDR1 is MNHNS, CDR2 SASEGT. V lost 6 bases, J lost 1 base, and 4 bases stayed unmatched. The CDR3 runs to 15 residues. This rearrangement joins TRBV6-1 to TRBJ1-5, with 9 bases lining up with TRBD1. What was sequenced was peripheral blood or thyroid tissue (not recorded which). The source is a woman aged 18-29 years with Graves' hyperthyroidism. As DNA, the CDR3 is TGTGCCAGCAGGTGGGGACAGGGCAGCAATCAGCCCCAGCATTTT. The encoded protein is CASRWGQGSNQPQHF.